A single sample gave rise to the 25 T cell receptor beta chains below, sequenced in a study of blood T cells in healthy people across ages. PCR was performed a second time for roughly 7 to 11 cycles using a sample-barcoded 5' primer and a J-beta primer mix. TCRdb re-called the 5' RACE reads through MiXCR, storing one row per CDR3 protein. The sample records roughly 1.7 million distinct CDR3 sequences, 34% being singletons. The sequencing sample was made of blood. These TCRs come from a woman younger than 45 in good health.

This clonotype was seen at least ten times. This rearrangement joins TRBV7-2 to TRBJ2-7; 9 bases fit TRBD1. CDR1 SGHTA and CDR2 FQGNSA come from the germline V gene. J lost 7 bases, V lost 5 bases, and 12 bases had no gene match. The CDR3 extends over 15 amino acids. CDR3 DNA: TGTGCCAGCAGCCCAACCGGGACAGGGCTAGGGGAGCAGTACTTC. Residues: CASSPTGTGLGEQYF.

This sequence joins TRBV20-1 and TRBJ2-7; TRBD1 agrees at 11 bases. V was pared by 0 bases and J by 4 bases, with 11 bases of the junction left unmatched. This CDR3 is 17 amino acids long. Germline V gene lookup returns CDR1 DFQATT and CDR2 SNEGSKA (reference sequence). CDR3: CSARDRLGQGAVYEQYF. CDR3 in DNA: TGCAGTGCTAGAGATCGCCTCGGACAGGGGGCCGTATACGAGCAGTACTTC.

The V and J genes are TRBV7-9 and TRBJ2-5; D may be TRBD1 (5 bases). Per germline, CDR1 SEHNR and CDR2 FQNEAQ (reference sequence). The CDR3 runs 13 residues. V lost 3 bases and J lost 5, with 10 bases in between. DNA of the CDR3: TGTGCCAGCAGCTTGGGGCCCTGGGAGACCCAGTACTTC. Translating gives CASSLGPWETQYF.

The chain couples TRBV5-1 to TRBJ1-2, with a possible D match to TRBD1 (5 bases). V lost 4 bases to trimming and J lost 4 bases, with 17 bases between them. The CDR3 covers 15 residues. The germline gives CDR1 SGHRS, CDR2 YFSETQ. CDR3 coding DNA: TGCGCCAGCAGCCGGGAAGGGAGGGACTCCTATGGCTACACCTTC. This codes for CASSREGRDSYGYTF.

This clonotype was picked up a small number of times. The chain links TRBV7-9 to TRBJ2-3, with 13 bases fitting TRBD2. The germline V gene encodes CDR1 SEHNR and CDR2 FQNEAQ (reference sequence). The CDR3 covers 17 residues. V shed 1 base and J 6 bases; nucleotides not matched to a gene: 7. CDR3 sequence reads: CASSLEDLTSGGDTQYF. Written as DNA, the CDR3 is TGTGCCAGCAGCTTAGAAGACCTGACTAGCGGGGGGGATACGCAGTATTTT.

This clonotype was counted at least ten times. This chain links TRBV28 with TRBJ2-1; tentatively, D is TRBD1 or TRBD2 (5 bases each). Between the trimmed V and J ends, which lost 1 base and 7 bases, there was a span of 14 bases. The CDR3 has 15 residues. The germline V gene has CDR1 MDHEN and CDR2 SYDVKM. This CDR3 reads CASSLYTGAGNEQFF. The CDR3 DNA follows: TGTGCCAGCAGTTTATATACCGGGGCAGGGAATGAGCAGTTCTTC.

There are many counts of this clonotype. The chain couples TRBV29-1 to TRBJ2-3, with a weak D call TRBD2 (6 bases). The CDR3 loop spans 15 amino acids. Germline values: CDR1 SQVTM, CDR2 ANQGSEA. V lost 2 bases and J lost 0, with 12 bases in between. This CDR3 is CSVERLATSTDTQYF. The CDR3 nucleotides are TGCAGCGTTGAAAGGCTAGCGACTAGCACAGATACGCAGTATTTT.

This clonotype was found a few times. The chain uses TRBV19 and TRBJ2-7; D possibly corresponds to TRBD2 (6 bases). CDR1 LNHDA and CDR2 SQIVND come from the germline V gene (reference sequence). The V gene lost 6 bases and the J gene lost 0 bases, with 18 bases spanning the gap. The length of the CDR3 is 16 residues. This chain's CDR3 is CASSPSGRGSSYEQYF. The CDR3 DNA is TGTGCCAGTAGCCCCTCAGGGCGGGGTTCCTCCTACGAGCAGTACTTC. The variable domain in full, with the rest retrieved from reference TRBV19 and TRBJ2-7, is DGGITQSPKYLFRKEGQNVTLSCEQNLNHDAMYWYRQDPGQGLRLIYYSQIVNDFQKGDIAEGYSVSREKKESFPLTVTSAQKNPTAFYLCASSPSGRGSSYEQYFGPGTRLTVT.

The V and J genes are TRBV5-1 and TRBJ1-4; 10 positions match TRBD1. J lost 6 bases, V lost 0 bases, and 2 bases had no gene match. The CDR3 has 15 residues. Germline loops: CDR1 SGHRS, CDR2 YFSETQ. The CDR3 sequence is CASSLGGTGDEKLFF. CDR3 DNA: TGCGCCAGCAGCTTGGGCGGGACAGGGGATGAAAAACTGTTTTTT. Full variable domain (outside the CDR3, taken from reference TRBV5-1 and TRBJ1-4): KAGVTQTPRYLIKTRGQQVTLSCSPISGHRSVSWYQQTPGQGLQFLFEYFSETQRNKGNFPGRFSGRQFSNSRSEMNVSTLELGDSALYLCASSLGGTGDEKLFFGSGTQLSVL.

This clonotype has a handful of counts. The J gene is TRBJ2-3, the V gene TRBV6-5; 9 bases line up with TRBD1. V shed 5 bases and J 1 base; nucleotides not matched to a gene: 4. Germline-derived CDR1 and CDR2 are MNHEY and SVGAGI. The CDR3 is made up of 15 amino acids. The DNA for the CDR3 is TGTGCCAGCAGTACATGGGACAGGGGCACAGATACGCAGTATTTT. This sequence encodes CASSTWDRGTDTQYF.

The DNA for the CDR3 is TGTGCCAGCAGAATAGGGACAGCGTACAGCTACACCTTC. Translated, it gives CASRIGTAYSYTF. V and J are TRBV27 and TRBJ1-2; 7 positions match TRBD1. The ends lost 6 bases at V and 9 bases at J; junction bases unmatched: 10. CDR3 size: 13 residues. CDR1 is MNHEY, CDR2 SMNVEV, per germline (reference sequence).

This chain joins TRBV3-1 and TRBJ2-4; D unclear. Germline V gene lookup returns CDR1 LGHDT and CDR2 YNNKEL (reference sequence). Trimming stripped 0 bases from V and 7 bases from J, with 16 bases between. This CDR3 contains 16 residues. Here the CDR3 DNA reads TGTGCCAGCAGCCAAGATGGGCTTCTAAGGTCGAACATTCAGTACTTC. Encoded protein: CASSQDGLLRSNIQYF.

This clonotype was counted a few times. CDR3 DNA: TGCGCCAGCAGCTCGACCGGAGGCGGGCAAGAGACCCAGTACTTC. This translates into CASSSTGGGQETQYF. The chain has TRBV5-1 and TRBJ2-5; D is possibly TRBD2 (5 bases). Germline CDR1 SGHRS, CDR2 YFSETQ. The CDR3 totals 15 residues. The V end lost 3 bases, the J end lost 2 bases, and 14 bases lay between the germline ends.

V gene TRBV6-2 or TRBV6-3 combines with J gene TRBJ2-1; D gene uncertain. This CDR3 has 15 amino acids. The germline CDR1 and CDR2 sequences are MNHEY and SVGEGT. V was clipped by 2 bases and J by 7 bases, with 15 bases between them. CDR3 coding DNA: TGTGCCAGCAGTTACCCCCGGGCCCCGAGGAATGAGCAGTTCTTC. Its translation is CASSYPRAPRNEQFF.

This clonotype was detected only a few times. The CDR3 bases are TGTGCCAGCAGCGTAGGTGATAGCCCCCAATCTGAGTTCTTC. Translating it yields CASSVGDSPQSEFF. The rearrangement joins TRBV9 to TRBJ2-1; unclear D gene. The CDR3 is 14 residues long. The ends were cut back, 0 bases at V and 14 bases at J, with 18 bases in the middle. Germline assignment: CDR1 SGDLS and CDR2 YYNGEE.

The gene calls are TRBV6-5 and TRBJ2-7, with D uncertain. This CDR3 region has 13 residues. Germline V CDR1 and CDR2: MNHEY, SVGAGI. V was shortened by 6 bases and J by 5 bases, with 14 bases between the two germline ends. The CDR3 sequence is CASSRGFTHEQYF. In DNA, the CDR3 is TGTGCCAGCAGCCGCGGATTTACCCACGAGCAGTACTTC.

The genes are TRBV7-9 and TRBJ2-7; 13 nucleotides align to TRBD2. Germline CDR1 is SEHNR and CDR2 is FQNEAQ (reference sequence). V shed 5 bases, J shed 5 bases, and the junction held 12 bases outside the gene matches. The CDR3 runs 17 residues. CDR3 nucleotides: TGTGCCAGCAGCCCTATTCGGACTAGCGGGAGCCTTAACGAGCAGTACTTC. This encodes CASSPIRTSGSLNEQYF.

The rearrangement uses TRBV12-3 or TRBV12-4 and TRBJ2-1; 10 bases agree with TRBD2. The V segment lost 8 bases and the J segment 7 bases; nucleotides outside the gene matches: 11. The CDR3 is 15 residues long. DNA of the CDR3: TGTGCCAGCCAAGACCCTAGCGGGAGTAGGAATGAGCAGTTCTTC. Translated, it gives CASQDPSGSRNEQFF.

Regarding this clonotype: One end of the junction does not line up with germline, which may come from a read error. The V and J genes are TRBV7-3 and TRBJ1-2, with D unclear. This CDR3 has 13 amino acids. Germline CDR1 reads SGHTA; CDR2 reads FQGTGA. The CDR3, as DNA: TGTGCCAGCAGCAAGGACCCTAACTATGACTACACCTTC. It translates to CASSKDPNYDYTF.

With regard to this clonotype: One end of the junction does not line up with germline, which may come from a read error. The genes are TRBV25-1 and TRBJ2-4; perhaps TRBD2 as D (6 bases). The CDR3 has 19 amino acids. The germline V gene has CDR1 MGHDK and CDR2 SYGVNS. For the CDR3, the DNA is TGTGCCAGCAGTGAATGGGGGGTGTGGGACCCAAGAGCCGAAAACATTCAGTACTTC. It encodes CASSEWGVWDPRAENIQYF.

This clonotype came up a few times. The chain links TRBV7-6 to TRBJ1-1, with TRBD1 matching over 9 bases. The CDR3 has 14 residues. J lost 7 bases, V lost 1 base, and 4 bases had no gene match. The V gene's germline CDR1 is SGHVS and CDR2 FNYEAQ. The CDR3, as DNA: TGTGCCAGCAGCTTAGAAAGGGGACAGGGTGAAGCTTTCTTT. Its translation is CASSLERGQGEAFF.

This clonotype showed up just a few times. The chain carries TRBV7-2 and TRBJ2-7, with no clear D. V was cut by 0 bases and J by 6 bases, with 9 bases left in between. The CDR3 is made up of 13 amino acids. CDR1 is SGHTA, CDR2 FQGNSA, per germline. CDR3 bases: TGTACCAGCAGCTTAGCCGCCGCAGCCGAGCAGTACTTC. Its translation is CTSSLAAAAEQYF.

Regarding this clonotype: The germline gene is not matched at one end of the junction; a read error may be the cause. The chain uses TRBV27 and TRBJ2-6, with D possibly being TRBD2 (6 bases). The CDR3 consists of 13 residues. Per the germline V gene, CDR1 is MNHEY and CDR2 is SMNVEV (reference sequence). CDR3 sequence (DNA): TGTGCCACCAGTATTAGGGAGGCCAACGTCCCGACTTTC. Residues: CATSIREANVPTF.

The chain joins TRBV20-1 to TRBJ1-5; D is unresolved. This CDR3 is built from 15 residues. Trimming removed 3 bases from V and 0 bases from J, with 12 bases in between. The germline CDR1 and CDR2 sequences are DFQATT and SNEGSKA (reference sequence). Written as DNA, the CDR3 is TGCAGTGCTAGTTTGGGGTTTTCTAGCAATCAGCCCCAGCATTTT. This codes for CSASLGFSSNQPQHF.

The rearrangement links TRBV20-1 to TRBJ2-3, with TRBD2 as a possible D gene (6 bases). The V gene lost 3 bases and the J gene lost 5 bases, with 9 bases spanning the gap. The CDR3 totals 12 residues. Germline V gene lookup returns CDR1 DFQATT and CDR2 SNEGSKA (reference sequence). The CDR3 region is CSASTGGDTQYF. The CDR3 DNA is TGCAGTGCTAGTACCGGGGGAGATACGCAGTATTTT.